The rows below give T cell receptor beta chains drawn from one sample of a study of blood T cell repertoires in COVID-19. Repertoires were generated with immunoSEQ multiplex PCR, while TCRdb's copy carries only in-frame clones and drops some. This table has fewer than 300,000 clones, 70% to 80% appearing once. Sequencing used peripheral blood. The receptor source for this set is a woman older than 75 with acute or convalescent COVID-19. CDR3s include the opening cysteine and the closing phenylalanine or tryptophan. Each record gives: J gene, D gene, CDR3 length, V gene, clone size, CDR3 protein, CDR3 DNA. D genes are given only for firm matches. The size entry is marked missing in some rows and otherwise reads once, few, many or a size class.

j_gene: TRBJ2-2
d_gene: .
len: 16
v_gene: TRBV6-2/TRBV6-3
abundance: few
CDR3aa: CASSYGSGASTGELFF
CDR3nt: TGTGCCAGCAGTTACGGGTCAGGGGCGTCCACCGGGGAGCTGTTTTTT

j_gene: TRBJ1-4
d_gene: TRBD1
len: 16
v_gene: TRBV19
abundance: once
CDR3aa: CASTMGGQGGHEKLFF
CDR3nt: TGTGCCAGTACCATGGGGGGACAGGGCGGCCATGAAAAACTGTTTTTT

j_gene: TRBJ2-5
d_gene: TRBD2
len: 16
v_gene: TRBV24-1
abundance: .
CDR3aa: CATSDGAGGLGETQYF
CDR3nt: TGTGCCACCAGTGATGGGGCGGGGGGGCTAGGAGAGACCCAGTACTTC

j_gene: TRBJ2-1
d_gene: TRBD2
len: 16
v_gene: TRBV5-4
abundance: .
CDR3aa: CASSLGSSGAYNEQFF
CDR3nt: TGTGCCAGCAGCTTGGGGTCTAGCGGGGCCTACAATGAGCAGTTCTTC

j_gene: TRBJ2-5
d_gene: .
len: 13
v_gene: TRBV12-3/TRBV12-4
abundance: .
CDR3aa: CASSLPPIETQYF
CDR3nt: TGTGCCAGCAGTTTACCGCCTATAGAGACCCAGTACTTC

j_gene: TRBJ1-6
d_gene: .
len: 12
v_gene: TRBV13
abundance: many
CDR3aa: CASSLRDSPLHF
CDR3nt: TGTGCCAGCAGCTTGAGGGATTCACCCCTCCACTTT

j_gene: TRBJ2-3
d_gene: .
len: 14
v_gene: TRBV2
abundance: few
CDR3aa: CATFQRGSTDTQYF
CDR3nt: TGTGCCACCTTCCAGCGAGGGAGCACAGATACGCAGTATTTT

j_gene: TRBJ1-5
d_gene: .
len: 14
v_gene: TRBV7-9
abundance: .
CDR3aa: CASSFSGIRQPQHF
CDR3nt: TGTGCCAGCAGCTTTAGCGGGATTCGGCAGCCCCAGCATTTT

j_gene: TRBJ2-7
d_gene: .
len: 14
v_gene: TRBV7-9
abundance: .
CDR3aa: CASSPDWPSYEQYF
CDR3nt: TGTGCCAGCAGCCCGGACTGGCCTTCCTACGAGCAGTACTTC

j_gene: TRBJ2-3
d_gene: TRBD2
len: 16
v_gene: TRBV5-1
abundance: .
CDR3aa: CASSPPLAVSTDTQYF
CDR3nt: TGCGCCAGCAGCCCCCCGCTAGCGGTCAGCACAGATACGCAGTATTTT

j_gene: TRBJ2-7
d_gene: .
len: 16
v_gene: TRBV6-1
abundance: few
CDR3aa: CASSGGGGGSSGEQYF
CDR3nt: TGTGCCAGCAGTGGGGGTGGTGGGGGCTCGTCGGGCGAGCAGTACTTC

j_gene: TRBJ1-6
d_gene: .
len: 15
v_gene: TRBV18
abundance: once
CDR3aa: CASSPPPRTGSPLHF
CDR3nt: TGTGCCAGCTCACCACCGCCCCGGACGGGATCACCCCTCCACTTT

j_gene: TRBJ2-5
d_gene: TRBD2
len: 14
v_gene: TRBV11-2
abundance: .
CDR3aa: CASSLGLAGETQYF
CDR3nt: TGTGCCAGCAGCTTGGGACTAGCGGGGGAAACCCAGTACTTC

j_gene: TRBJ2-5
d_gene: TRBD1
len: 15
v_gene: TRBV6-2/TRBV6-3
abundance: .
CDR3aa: CASSYADRGRETQYF
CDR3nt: TGTGCCAGCAGTTACGCGGACAGGGGGCGGGAGACCCAGTACTTC

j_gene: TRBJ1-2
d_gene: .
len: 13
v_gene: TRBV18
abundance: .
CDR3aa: CASSGQTNYGYTF
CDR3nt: TGTGCCAGCTCAGGGCAGACAAACTATGGCTACACCTTC

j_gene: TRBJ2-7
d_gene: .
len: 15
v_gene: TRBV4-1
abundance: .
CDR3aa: CASSQVGTSSYEQYF
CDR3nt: TGCGCCAGCAGCCAAGTCGGGACAAGCTCCTACGAGCAGTACTTC

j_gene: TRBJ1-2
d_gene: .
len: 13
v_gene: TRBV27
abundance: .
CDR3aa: CASRPQFNYGYTF
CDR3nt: TGTGCCAGCAGGCCGCAGTTTAACTATGGCTACACCTTC

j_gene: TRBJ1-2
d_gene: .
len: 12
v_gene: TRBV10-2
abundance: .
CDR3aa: CASSDTGYGYTF
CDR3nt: TGCGCCAGCAGTGACACAGGCTATGGCTACACCTTC

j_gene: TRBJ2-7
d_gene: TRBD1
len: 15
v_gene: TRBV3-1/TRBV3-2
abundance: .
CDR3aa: CASSQGQGAFYEQYF
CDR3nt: TGTGCCAGCAGCCAGGGACAGGGGGCGTTTTACGAGCAGTACTTC

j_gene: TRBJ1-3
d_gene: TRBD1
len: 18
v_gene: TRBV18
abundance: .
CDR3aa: CASSPRIAEGASGNTIYF
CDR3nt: TGTGCCAGCTCACCACGTATCGCCGAGGGGGCCTCTGGAAACACCATATATTTT

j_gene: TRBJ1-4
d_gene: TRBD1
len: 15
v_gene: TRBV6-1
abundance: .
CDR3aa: CASSDADRGLGKLFF
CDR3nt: TGTGCCAGCAGTGATGCGGACAGGGGCCTCGGAAAACTGTTTTTT

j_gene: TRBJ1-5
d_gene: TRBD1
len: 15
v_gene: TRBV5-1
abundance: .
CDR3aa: CASSLTGQGGQPQHF
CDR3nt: TGCGCCAGCAGCTTGACTGGACAGGGGGGTCAGCCCCAGCATTTT

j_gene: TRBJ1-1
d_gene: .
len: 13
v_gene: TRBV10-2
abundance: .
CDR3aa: CASSAGLVTEAFF
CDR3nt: TGCGCCAGCAGTGCAGGGTTGGTCACTGAAGCTTTCTTT

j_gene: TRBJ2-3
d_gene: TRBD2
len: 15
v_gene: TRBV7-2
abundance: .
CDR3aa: CASSERGTSTDTQYF
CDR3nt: TGTGCCAGCAGCGAGCGGGGGACAAGCACAGATACGCAGTATTTT

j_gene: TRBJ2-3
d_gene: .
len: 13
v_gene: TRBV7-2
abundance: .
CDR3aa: CASSVLQGFQQYF
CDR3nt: TGTGCCAGCAGTGTATTGCAGGGTTTTCAGCAGTATTTT

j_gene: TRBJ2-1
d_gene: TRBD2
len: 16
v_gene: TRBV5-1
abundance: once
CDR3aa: CASSLVDSGTYNEQFF
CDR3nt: TGCGCCAGCAGCTTGGTCGATAGCGGGACCTACAATGAGCAGTTCTTC

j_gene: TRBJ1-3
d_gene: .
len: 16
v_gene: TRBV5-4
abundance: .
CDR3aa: CASSLGDRPSGNTIYF
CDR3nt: TGTGCCAGCAGCTTGGGCGACAGGCCCTCTGGAAACACCATATATTTT

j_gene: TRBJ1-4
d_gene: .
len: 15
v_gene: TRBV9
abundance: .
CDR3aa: CASSVDQGGGEKLFF
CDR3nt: TGTGCCAGCAGCGTAGATCAGGGAGGGGGAGAAAAACTGTTTTTT

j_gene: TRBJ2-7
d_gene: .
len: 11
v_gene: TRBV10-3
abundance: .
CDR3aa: CAISSNYEQYF
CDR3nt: TGTGCCATCAGTTCAAATTACGAGCAGTACTTC

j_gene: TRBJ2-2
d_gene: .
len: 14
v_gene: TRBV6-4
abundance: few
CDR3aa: CASLTGEVTGELFF
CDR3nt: TGTGCCAGCTTAACAGGGGAGGTAACCGGGGAGCTGTTTTTT

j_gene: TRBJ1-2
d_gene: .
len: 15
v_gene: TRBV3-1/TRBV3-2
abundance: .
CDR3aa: CASSQRGAGNYGYTF
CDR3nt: TGTGCCAGCAGCCAAAGGGGCGCGGGGAACTATGGCTACACCTTC

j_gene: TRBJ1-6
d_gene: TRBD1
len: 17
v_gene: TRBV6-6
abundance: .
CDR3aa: CASSRRGPDRDRSPLHF
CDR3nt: TGTGCCAGCAGCCGACGCGGGCCCGACAGGGATCGTTCACCCCTCCACTTT

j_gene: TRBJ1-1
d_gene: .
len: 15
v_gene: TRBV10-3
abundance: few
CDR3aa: CAISAKSGRGTEAFF
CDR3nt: TGTGCCATCAGCGCTAAGTCCGGGAGGGGAACTGAAGCTTTCTTT

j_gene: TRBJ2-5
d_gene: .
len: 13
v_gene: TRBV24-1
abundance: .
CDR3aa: CAACFRQQETQYF
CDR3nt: TGTGCCGCCTGTTTTCGACAGCAAGAGACCCAGTACTTC

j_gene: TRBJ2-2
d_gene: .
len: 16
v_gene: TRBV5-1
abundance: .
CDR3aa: CASSLGGASVTGELFF
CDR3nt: TGCGCCAGCAGCTTGGGAGGAGCTTCTGTTACCGGGGAGCTGTTTTTT

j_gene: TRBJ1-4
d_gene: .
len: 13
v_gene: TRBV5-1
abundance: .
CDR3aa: CASSIGQLEKLFF
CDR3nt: TGCGCCAGCAGCATCGGACAGCTGGAAAAACTGTTTTTT

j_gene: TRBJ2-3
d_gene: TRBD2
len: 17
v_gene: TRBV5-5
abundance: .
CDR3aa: CASSRLTSGTSTDTQYF
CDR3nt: TGTGCCAGCAGCCGCCTGACTAGCGGAACGAGCACAGATACGCAGTATTTT

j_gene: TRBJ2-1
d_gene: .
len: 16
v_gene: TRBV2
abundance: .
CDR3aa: CASSALKSGSYNEQFF
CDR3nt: TGTGCCAGCAGCGCCCTGAAATCCGGCTCCTACAATGAGCAGTTCTTC

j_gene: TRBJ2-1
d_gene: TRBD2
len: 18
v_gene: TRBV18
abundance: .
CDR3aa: CASSPLLAGPLSYNEQFF
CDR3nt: TGTGCCAGCTCACCATTGCTAGCGGGCCCTCTTTCCTACAATGAGCAGTTCTTC

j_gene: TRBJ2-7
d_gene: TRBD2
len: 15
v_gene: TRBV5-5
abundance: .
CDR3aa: CASSPTRTSGYEQYF
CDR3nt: TGTGCCAGCAGTCCGACCAGGACTAGCGGATACGAGCAGTACTTC

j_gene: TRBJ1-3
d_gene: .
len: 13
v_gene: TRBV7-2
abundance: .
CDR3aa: CASSPQGRNTIYF
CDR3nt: TGTGCCAGCAGCCCACAGGGTCGAAACACCATATATTTT

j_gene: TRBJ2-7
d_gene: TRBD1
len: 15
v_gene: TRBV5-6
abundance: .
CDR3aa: CASSAYRGSDYEQYF
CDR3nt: TGTGCCAGCAGCGCCTACAGGGGCTCGGATTACGAGCAGTACTTC

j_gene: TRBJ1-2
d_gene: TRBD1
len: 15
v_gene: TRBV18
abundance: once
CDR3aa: CASSPDRGLNYGYTF
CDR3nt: TGTGCCAGCTCACCCGACAGGGGCCTCAACTATGGCTACACCTTC

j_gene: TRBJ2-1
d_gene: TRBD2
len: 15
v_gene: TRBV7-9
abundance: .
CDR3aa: CASSLNLAERYEQFF
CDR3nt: TGTGCCAGCAGCTTAAACCTAGCGGAAAGGTATGAGCAGTTCTTC

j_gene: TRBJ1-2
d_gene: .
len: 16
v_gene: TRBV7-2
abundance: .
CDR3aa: CASSLDSRIYNYGYTF
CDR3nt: TGTGCCAGCAGCTTGGACAGCAGAATATATAACTATGGCTACACCTTC

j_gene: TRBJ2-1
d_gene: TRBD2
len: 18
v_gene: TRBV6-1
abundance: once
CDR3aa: CASSDRLGLAGAYNEQFF
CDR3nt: TGTGCCAGCAGTGACAGGCTGGGACTAGCGGGAGCCTACAATGAGCAGTTCTTC

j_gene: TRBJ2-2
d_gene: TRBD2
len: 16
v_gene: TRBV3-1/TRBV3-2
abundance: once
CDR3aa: CASSLRGGLTTGELFF
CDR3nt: TGTGCCAGCAGCCTCCGGGGGGGCCTTACCACCGGGGAGCTGTTTTTT

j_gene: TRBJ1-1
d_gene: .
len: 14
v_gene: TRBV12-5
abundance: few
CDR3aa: CASGLGGGNTEAFF
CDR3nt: TGTGCTAGTGGTTTGGGAGGGGGGAACACTGAAGCTTTCTTT

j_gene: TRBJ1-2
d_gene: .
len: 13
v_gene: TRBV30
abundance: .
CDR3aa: CAWSVRRRADYTF
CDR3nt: TGTGCCTGGAGTGTAAGGAGGCGGGCGGACTACACCTTC

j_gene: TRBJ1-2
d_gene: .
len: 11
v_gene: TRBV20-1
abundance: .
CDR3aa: CSAGEDYGYTF
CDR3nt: TGCAGTGCGGGGGAGGACTATGGCTACACCTTC

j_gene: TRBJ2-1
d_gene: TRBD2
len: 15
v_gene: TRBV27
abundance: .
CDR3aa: CASSLRRLALDEQFF
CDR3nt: TGTGCCAGCAGTTTACGGCGACTAGCGCTGGATGAGCAGTTCTTC

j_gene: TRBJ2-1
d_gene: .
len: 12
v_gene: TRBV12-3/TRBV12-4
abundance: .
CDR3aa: CASSFRDNEQFF
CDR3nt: TGTGCCAGCAGTTTCCGGGACAATGAGCAGTTCTTC

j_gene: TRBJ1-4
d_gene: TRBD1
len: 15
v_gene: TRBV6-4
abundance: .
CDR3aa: CASSDSGGRNEKLFF
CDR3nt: TGTGCCAGCAGTGACTCAGGGGGCCGGAATGAAAAACTGTTTTTT

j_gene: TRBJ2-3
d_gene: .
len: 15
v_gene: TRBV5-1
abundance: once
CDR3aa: CASSLVTGSTDTQYF
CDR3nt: TGCGCCAGCAGCTTGGTAACAGGCAGCACAGATACGCAGTATTTT

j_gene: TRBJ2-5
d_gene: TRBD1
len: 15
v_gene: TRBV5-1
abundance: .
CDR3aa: CASTTEPGQGETQYF
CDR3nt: TGCGCCAGCACCACAGAACCGGGACAGGGGGAGACCCAGTACTTC

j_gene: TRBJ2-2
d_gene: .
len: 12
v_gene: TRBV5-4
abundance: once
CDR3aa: CASSLSAGELFF
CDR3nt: TGTGCCAGCAGCTTGTCTGCCGGGGAGCTGTTTTTT

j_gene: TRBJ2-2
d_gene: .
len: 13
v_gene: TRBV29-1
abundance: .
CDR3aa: CSAGTRNTGELFF
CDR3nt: TGCAGCGCCGGGACACGGAACACCGGGGAGCTGTTTTTT

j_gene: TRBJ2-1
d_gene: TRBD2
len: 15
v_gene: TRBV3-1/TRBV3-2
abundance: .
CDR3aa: CASSQISGRFNEQFF
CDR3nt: TGTGCCAGCAGCCAGATTAGCGGGAGATTTAATGAGCAGTTCTTC

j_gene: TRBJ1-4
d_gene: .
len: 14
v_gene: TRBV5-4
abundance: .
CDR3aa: CASSAGATNEKLFF
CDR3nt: TGTGCCAGCAGCGCGGGAGCAACTAATGAAAAACTGTTTTTT